These 13 T cell receptor beta chains were sequenced from one sample in a study of CD8 T cells in ankylosing spondylitis. TCRdb fed the 5' RACE reads into MiXCR, producing one record per CDR3 protein. The sample has more than 250,000 distinct CDR3 sequences; 9.5% to 13% are singletons. What was sequenced was blood, either unsorted or a sorted T cell fraction (not recorded which). These receptors all come from a female donor with ankylosing spondylitis or in good health (not recorded which).

A note on this clonotype: Its ends do not fully match the called genes, so a read error is possible. V gene TRBV5-1 combines with J gene TRBJ1-2; no clear D gene. The germline V gene encodes CDR1 SGHRS and CDR2 YFSETQ. CDR3 length equals 13 residues. The CDR3 loop is CDSSLVAGEGYTF. The CDR3 DNA reads TGCGACAGCAGCTTGGTGGCGGGTGAGGGCTACACCTTC.

This clonotype was detected ten times or more. V is TRBV5-1 and J is TRBJ2-7; 15 positions match TRBD2. The V and J ends lost 3 bases and 0 bases, in that order; junction bases with no gene match: 7. Germline assignment: CDR1 SGHRS and CDR2 YFSETQ. There are 18 residues in the CDR3. The CDR3 DNA follows: TGCGCCAGCAGCTCGGGACTAGCGGGGGGTGTGGCCTCCTACGAGCAGTACTTC. This sequence encodes CASSSGLAGGVASYEQYF.

This clonotype occurred a few times. The chain carries TRBV6-1 and TRBJ1-2, with a possible D match to TRBD1 (5 bases). Germline V CDR1 and CDR2: MNHNS, SASEGT. The V end lost 1 base, the J end lost 1 base, and 10 bases lay between the germline ends. The CDR3 covers 15 residues. DNA for the CDR3: TGTGCCAGCAGTGAAGTTCCGACAGATAACTATGGCTACACCTTC. This encodes CASSEVPTDNYGYTF.

This clonotype was seen ten or more times. The V and J genes are TRBV10-3 and TRBJ2-6; D not resolved. CDR1 is ENHRY, CDR2 SYGVKD, per germline. V lost 3 bases and J 0 bases, leaving 15 bases between the germline ends. The CDR3 runs 18 residues. This chain's CDR3 is CAISDRKETSSGANVLTF. In nucleotides, the CDR3 is TGTGCCATCAGTGATAGGAAGGAAACCTCCTCTGGGGCCAACGTCCTGACTTTC.

The chain employs TRBV15 and TRBJ2-2; D is tentatively TRBD1 or TRBD2 (5 bases each). From germline, CDR1 is LNHNV and CDR2 YYDKDF (reference sequence). V was shortened by 6 bases and J by 7 bases, with 27 bases between the two germline ends. This CDR3 spans 18 amino acids. CDR3 nucleotides: TGTGCCACCAGAGAGTCCGTCCGGGACCACGCCCGCGTCGGGGAGCTGTTTTTT. Its translation: CATRESVRDHARVGELFF. Filled out from reference TRBV15 and TRBJ2-2, the complete variable domain reads DAMVIQNPRYQVTQFGKPVTLSCSQTLNHNVMYWYQQKSSQAPKLLFHYYDKDFNNEADTPDNFQSRRPNTSFCFLDIRSPGLGDTAMYLCATRESVRDHARVGELFFGEGSRLTVL.

This clonotype has a handful of counts. The chain recombines TRBV28 with TRBJ1-1; 7 bases align to TRBD1. This CDR3 has 15 amino acids. The junction had 10 bases not matched to a gene; V was cut back by 4 bases and J by 5 bases. The germline V gene has CDR1 MDHEN and CDR2 SYDVKM. CDR3 sequence: CASSWERGLRTEAFF. The CDR3 DNA reads as TGTGCCAGCAGTTGGGAAAGGGGGCTGAGAACTGAAGCTTTCTTT.

In DNA, the CDR3 is TGTGCCAGCAGACTGACAGGTCATGGCTACACCTTC. Translating gives CASRLTGHGYTF. The chain is built from TRBV5-6 and TRBJ1-2; TRBD1 might be the D (6 bases). Germline V gene sequence: CDR1 SGHDT, CDR2 YYEEEE. Trimming stripped 5 bases from V and 6 bases from J, with 11 bases between. The CDR3 has 12 residues.

Ten or more counts support this clonotype. This chain links TRBV20-1 with TRBJ2-7; 7 nucleotides align to TRBD1. CDR3 length: 15 amino acids. The germline V gene encodes CDR1 DFQATT and CDR2 SNEGSKA (reference sequence). The junction had 9 bases not matched to a gene; V was cut back by 0 bases and J by 4 bases. The CDR3 spells CSARDLAGGLYEQYF. The CDR3 DNA is TGCAGTGCTAGAGATCTGGCAGGGGGTTTATACGAGCAGTACTTC.

This clonotype has just a few counts. The gene calls are TRBV7-2 and TRBJ2-1; TRBD2 agrees at 8 bases. The CDR3 runs 15 residues. The trim removed 4 bases at V and 2 bases at J, leaving 4 bases unmatched. Germline V lookup: CDR1 SGHTA, CDR2 FQGNSA. CDR3 loop: CASSYLSGAYNEQFF. The CDR3 region has the DNA TGTGCCAGCAGCTACCTTAGCGGGGCCTACAATGAGCAGTTCTTC.

This clonotype was detected only a few times. V gene TRBV7-9 combines with J gene TRBJ1-4; tentatively, D is TRBD1 (5 bases). Germline CDR1 is SEHNR and CDR2 is FQNEAQ (reference sequence). V shed 7 bases and J shed 7 bases, with 19 bases lying between them. CDR3 size: 15 residues. This chain's CDR3 is CASMPKGAGREKLFF. DNA for the CDR3: TGTGCCAGCATGCCCAAAGGGGCTGGTCGTGAAAAACTGTTTTTT.

This chain connects TRBV5-3 to TRBJ2-7, with TRBD1 matching 7 bases. TRBV5-3 is flagged as an ORF with uncertain function. J was trimmed by 2 bases and V by 8 bases; bases with no gene match: 10. The CDR3 has 14 residues. This chain's CDR3 is CASSRTGVPYEQYF. The DNA for the CDR3 is TGTGCCAGCAGTAGGACAGGCGTGCCCTACGAGCAGTACTTC.

This clonotype was counted many times. The V gene is TRBV7-8, the J gene TRBJ1-4; possibly TRBD1 for D (5 bases). The CDR3 runs to 14 residues. Germline V CDR1 and CDR2: SGHVS, FQNEAQ. Trimming stripped 5 bases from V and 0 bases from J, with 7 bases between. CDR3 DNA: TGTGCCAGCAGCCCGACAGCAACTAATGAAAAACTGTTTTTT. Its protein is CASSPTATNEKLFF.

This clonotype was detected many times. One junction end does not reproduce the germline sequence, and a read error may be involved. Here the CDR3 DNA reads TGTGCCAGCAGCTTAGTAGGCGAGACCCAGTACTTC. Amino acids: CASSLVGETQYF. V is TRBV5-1 and J is TRBJ2-5; D gene ambiguous. The CDR3 runs to 12 residues. Germline-derived CDR1 and CDR2 are SGHRS and YFSETQ.